These 22 T cell receptor beta chains originate from one sample sequenced in a study of T cells after yellow fever vaccination (dated by TCRdb to about 2019). Taken with the paper, the label for treatment or condition translates to: live attenuated yellow fever vaccine strain. Library preparation employed 5' RACE. The reads were generated on an Illumina HiSeq 2500. TCRdb handled the public reads itself, with Q25 trimming in fastp and clone calling in MiXCR, and kept productive beta chains. Each entry merges the rows of one CDR3 protein and shows their most common DNA and genes. The sample table holds 300,000 to 400,000 distinct CDR3 sequences, of which 7.5% to 9% were seen once. About a sixth of the sample belongs to the ten largest clones. The sequencing used PBMCs, collected on the day of the first yellow fever vaccination. The receptors shown here come from a man aged 18 to 29 who received the YFV17D yellow fever vaccine.

This clonotype has only a few counts. The chain joins TRBV4-3 to TRBJ1-2; TRBD1 aligns across 7 bases. V lost 3 bases, J lost 3 bases, and 10 bases stayed unmatched. CDR1 and CDR2 from the germline V gene are LGHNA and YSLEER. The CDR3 extends over 16 amino acids. CDR3 sequence (DNA): TGCGCCAGCAGCCAGGGACAGCCCCACGCCGACTATGGCTACACCTTC. It codes for CASSQGQPHADYGYTF.

This clonotype was picked up many times. The chain carries TRBV5-4 and TRBJ2-1, with D possibly being TRBD1 or TRBD2 (5 bases each). Trimming took off 3 bases at V and 2 bases at J, with 12 bases between the two ends. The germline gives CDR1 SGHNT, CDR2 YYREEE (reference sequence). CDR3 length: 15 amino acids. The CDR3 DNA follows: TGTGCCAGCAGCTCCAAAGGGGAGCCCTACAATGAGCAGTTCTTC. Protein sequence: CASSSKGEPYNEQFF.

This clonotype was picked up a small number of times. This chain links TRBV29-1 with TRBJ2-1; no firm D call. This CDR3 has 12 amino acids. CDR1 SQVTM and CDR2 ANQGSEA come from the germline V gene. Trimming stripped 7 bases from V and 0 bases from J, with 7 bases between. CDR3 nucleotide sequence: TGCAGCGCGTTAAGCTCCTACAATGAGCAGTTCTTC. Its protein is CSALSSYNEQFF.

This clonotype was detected only a few times. The chain recombines TRBV6-5 with TRBJ2-7, with 7 nucleotides matching TRBD1. The CDR3 runs to 15 residues. The junction had 7 bases not matched to a gene; V was cut back by 2 bases and J by 3 bases. Germline assignment: CDR1 MNHEY and CDR2 SVGAGI. As DNA, the CDR3 is TGTGCCAGCAGTTACGCCCGGGACAGATTCTACGAGCAGTACTTC. Amino acids: CASSYARDRFYEQYF.

The chain is built from TRBV4-1 and TRBJ2-5, with 13 bases lining up with TRBD2. The J segment lost 2 bases and the V segment lost 0 bases, leaving 3 bases of the junction unmatched. CDR1 is MGHRA, CDR2 YSYEKL, per germline. This CDR3 has 17 residues. The CDR3 nucleotides read TGCGCCAGCAGCCAAGAATGGACTAGCGGGGGTCAAGAGACCCAGTACTTC. Translation: CASSQEWTSGGQETQYF.

V usage is TRBV7-9 and J usage is TRBJ2-3; D perhaps matches TRBD2 (7 bases). From germline, CDR1 is SEHNR and CDR2 FQNEAQ (reference sequence). This CDR3 contains 18 residues. The germline V and J ends were trimmed by 3 bases and 1 base, with 20 bases remaining between them. The CDR3 DNA sequence: TGTGCCAGCAGCTTGGCTCGAGGGGGGGGGCCGGGCACAGATACGCAGTATTTT. Translated: CASSLARGGGPGTDTQYF.

This clonotype was counted only a few times. This chain uses TRBV19 with TRBJ2-6; D perhaps matches TRBD1 (5 bases). The CDR3 covers 17 residues. Per the germline V gene, CDR1 is LNHDA and CDR2 is SQIVND (reference sequence). Deletions cut 5 bases from V and 0 bases from J, with 14 bases between. This CDR3 is CASSSADRHSGANVLTF. The CDR3 region has the DNA TGTGCCAGTAGTTCTGCCGACAGACACTCTGGGGCCAACGTCCTGACTTTC.

This clonotype was found a few times. V is TRBV25-1 and J is TRBJ2-3; D ambiguous. The CDR3 is 16 amino acids. CDR1 MGHDK and CDR2 SYGVNS come from the germline V gene. V lost 1 base, J lost 2 bases, and 13 bases lay in between. The CDR3 DNA sequence: TGTGCCAGCAGTGAATTCGGCACTGACATCACAGATACGCAGTATTTT. Translating it yields CASSEFGTDITDTQYF.

The chain has TRBV19 and TRBJ1-2, with D possibly being TRBD1 (6 bases). The CDR3 length is 14 residues. In germline, CDR1 is LNHDA, CDR2 SQIVND (reference sequence). V gave up 5 bases and J gave up 4 bases, with 14 bases separating them. CDR3 nucleotides: TGTGCCAGTAGTCCGACAGGAAAGCGCTATGGCTACACCTTC. It translates to CASSPTGKRYGYTF.

This chain connects TRBV4-3 to TRBJ2-7, with TRBD2 matching 12 bases. The CDR3 is made up of 15 amino acids. Germline V lookup: CDR1 LGHNA, CDR2 YSLEER. The V segment lost 5 bases and the J segment 2 bases; nucleotides outside the gene matches: 4. The CDR3 spells CASSTLAGGPYEQYF. For the CDR3, the DNA is TGCGCCAGCAGCACTCTAGCGGGGGGGCCCTACGAGCAGTACTTC.

This clonotype was detected only a few times. The CDR3 sequence: CASSQGLAGGHEQFF. CDR3 sequence (DNA): TGCGCCAGCAGCCAAGGACTAGCGGGGGGGCATGAGCAGTTCTTC. The chain combines TRBV4-1 with TRBJ2-1; 14 bases are shared with TRBD2. V lost 1 base to trimming and J lost 8 bases; unmatched junction nucleotides: 1. Germline-derived CDR1 and CDR2 are MGHRA and YSYEKL. The CDR3 is 15 residues long.

This clonotype has a handful of counts. The gene calls are TRBV11-2 and TRBJ2-5, with 15 nucleotides matching TRBD2. The ends lost 2 bases at V and 4 bases at J; junction bases unmatched: 8. Germline V gives CDR1 SGHAT, CDR2 FQNNGV. CDR3 length equals 18 residues. The CDR3 loop is CASSLNRGGLAGGETQYF. CDR3 nucleotides: TGTGCCAGCAGCTTAAATCGGGGGGGACTAGCGGGAGGAGAGACCCAGTACTTC.

This clonotype has only a few counts. The J gene is TRBJ2-7, the V gene TRBV5-6; D is unresolved. Looked up from germline, CDR1 is SGHDT and CDR2 is YYEEEE. The CDR3 length is 15 residues. The V and J ends lost 9 bases and 4 bases respectively, with 23 bases between them. The CDR3 sequence: CATSRGRFGSYEQYV. The CDR3 DNA reads TGTGCCACCTCCCGCGGCAGGTTCGGATCTTACGAGCAGTACGTC.

Only a few counts were recorded for this clonotype. The chain combines TRBV20-1 with TRBJ2-4; 9 bases are a match to TRBD2. With V trimmed by 0 bases and J by 1 base, 13 bases remained unmatched. This CDR3 comprises 19 residues. Germline CDR1 is DFQATT and CDR2 is SNEGSKA (reference sequence). The CDR3 DNA reads as TGCAGTGCTAGAGATCTTTGGGCGGGGGGGCCTCTTGCCAAAAACATTCAGTACTTC. Protein: CSARDLWAGGPLAKNIQYF.

The chain has TRBV7-8 and TRBJ1-5, with 7 bases that match TRBD1. CDR1 is SGHVS, CDR2 FQNEAQ, per germline. V was pared by 1 base and J by 4 bases, with 13 bases of the junction left unmatched. The CDR3 runs 18 residues. The CDR3 reads CASSLVYSGGLGNQPQHF. The CDR3 bases are TGTGCCAGCAGCTTAGTTTATTCAGGGGGTTTGGGAAATCAGCCCCAGCATTTT.

This clonotype was counted at least ten times. The chain employs TRBV3-1 and TRBJ1-6; no definite D call. Germline lookup yields CDR1 LGHDT and CDR2 YNNKEL (reference sequence). The CDR3 totals 17 residues. V lost 1 base and J lost 7, with 17 bases in between. In DNA form, the CDR3 reads TGTGCCAGCAGCCAAGGACGTTTAGGGCTAAGAAATTCACCCCTCCACTTT. This codes for CASSQGRLGLRNSPLHF.

The sample holds many counts of this clonotype. The chain has TRBV5-1 and TRBJ2-2; D is undetermined. The V gene's germline CDR1 is SGHRS and CDR2 YFSETQ. The CDR3 totals 13 residues. Trimming left V 0 bases short and J 4 bases short, with 4 bases between. CDR3 sequence: CASSLVLTGELFF. In nucleotides, the CDR3 is TGCGCCAGCAGCTTGGTTCTCACCGGGGAGCTGTTTTTT.

J is TRBJ2-5 and V is TRBV23-1; no definite D call. TRBV23-1 carries the ORF label, with uncertain function. The CDR3 is 13 residues long. V lost 3 bases, J lost 2 bases, and 7 bases lay in between. The CDR3 coding sequence is TGCGCCAGCAGTCACCAGGATCAAGAGACCCAGTACTTC. Its protein product is CASSHQDQETQYF.

This clonotype was detected only a few times. The rearrangement links TRBV24-1 to TRBJ2-2; unclear D gene. V was clipped by 4 bases and J by 7 bases, with 3 bases between them. This CDR3 spans 11 amino acids. Germline CDR1 and CDR2: KGHDR and SFDVKD. In DNA, the CDR3 is TGTGCCACCAGTGAAGGCGGGGAGCTGTTTTTT. As protein: CATSEGGELFF.

This clonotype was counted a few times. V gene TRBV19 combines with J gene TRBJ1-5, with 7 bases that match TRBD1. CDR1 LNHDA and CDR2 SQIVND come from the germline V gene (reference sequence). J gave up 6 bases and V 2 bases, and 1 base lay outside the gene matches. The CDR3 is made up of 13 amino acids. CDR3 nucleotides: TGTGCCAGTAGTATACAGGGGGTTCAGCCCCAGCATTTT. It encodes CASSIQGVQPQHF.

This clonotype was seen a handful of times. V and J are TRBV20-1 and TRBJ2-1; 9 nucleotides agree with TRBD2. The trim removed 5 bases at V and 4 bases at J, leaving 6 bases unmatched. The CDR3 contains 14 residues. Germline CDR1 and CDR2: DFQATT and SNEGSKA (reference sequence). This CDR3 is CSARGGAPYNEQFF. In DNA form, the CDR3 reads TGCAGTGCTCGCGGGGGGGCCCCTTACAATGAGCAGTTCTTC.

The chain has TRBV5-1 and TRBJ1-2; the D is unclear. This CDR3 spans 11 amino acids. Trimming removed 4 bases at V and 5 bases at J, with 6 bases between. Per germline, CDR1 SGHRS and CDR2 YFSETQ. The CDR3 spells CASSEFYGYTF. The DNA for the CDR3 is TGCGCCAGCAGCGAATTTTATGGCTACACCTTC.